This TCR beta chain was recorded in a study of shared clonotypes between healthy human individuals. Study context: Each donor contributed plates that comprised three CD4 naive, three CD4 memory, two CD8 naive and one CD8 memory. Study-level findings and limits: Sequencing depth was expected to affect clonotype sharing among donors. Generation of non-shared clonotypes was less probable than generation of clonotypes shared by all four donors.

Worth noting for this clone: What it binds is unknown.

An assay was performed, and its level was deep. Assay: immunoSEQ multiplex PCR; the TCRdb copy retains only in-frame clones and omits some. The sample yields around 2.3 million clones, approximately 96% seen once. This CDR3 region has 12 residues. Trimming stripped 4 bases from V and 8 bases from J, with 8 bases between. Looked up from germline, CDR1 is SNHLY and CDR2 is FYNNEI. The chain uses TRBV2 and TRBJ1-4; the D is unclear. Material for sequencing was naive CD4+ T cells sorted from blood. Subset noted: CD45RA+ positively selected. This receptor was taken from a young man in good health. The CDR3 spells CASSAREEKLFF. CDR3 nucleotides: TGTGCCAGCAGTGCCCGGGAGGAAAAACTGTTTTTT.